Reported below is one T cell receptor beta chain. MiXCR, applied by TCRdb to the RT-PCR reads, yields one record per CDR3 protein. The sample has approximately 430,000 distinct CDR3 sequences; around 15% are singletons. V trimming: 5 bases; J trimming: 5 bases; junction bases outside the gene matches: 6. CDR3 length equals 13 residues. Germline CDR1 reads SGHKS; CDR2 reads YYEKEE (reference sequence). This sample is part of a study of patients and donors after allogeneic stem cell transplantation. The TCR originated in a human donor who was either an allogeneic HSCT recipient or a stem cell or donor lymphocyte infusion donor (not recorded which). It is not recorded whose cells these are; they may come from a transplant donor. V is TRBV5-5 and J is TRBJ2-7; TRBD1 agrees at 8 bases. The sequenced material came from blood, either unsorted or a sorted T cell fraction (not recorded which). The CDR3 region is CASSGQGRHEQYF. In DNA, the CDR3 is TGTGCCAGCAGTGGACAGGGTCGGCACGAGCAGTACTTC.